The T cell receptor (beta chain) under discussion was sequenced for a study of breast tumors, draining lymph nodes, adjacent tissues. The CDR3 has 13 amino acids. The V gene lost 7 bases and the J gene lost 7 bases, with 16 bases spanning the gap. Per germline, CDR1 MGHDK and CDR2 SYGVNS. Comments on this clonotype: Its antigen is not identified.

Axillary draining lymph nodes of breast cancer patients supplied the node samples. TCRdb recomputed calls from the multiplex PCR reads with MiXCR, one row per CDR3 protein. The sample lists approximately 150,000 distinct CDR3 sequences; 30% to 35% were seen once. Study conclusions and caveats: Tumor and nontumor repertoires were significantly more similar in luminal-like than in basal-like breast cancer.

The specimen was axillary lymph node tissue. This chain uses TRBV25-1 with TRBJ1-2; D perhaps matches TRBD1 (6 bases). The TCR sequence derives from a female donor with breast cancer. Some clones in this sample may be carry-over from other donors' samples. The CDR3, as DNA: TGTGCCAGCAAGGGAGAGGTACAGGGTGGCTACACCTTC. Translating it yields CASKGEVQGGYTF.